Here is one T cell receptor (beta chain) with its context. Original handling: Estimation of nucleated cell counts was performed using reference gene primer amplification. The repertoire was sequenced with immunoSEQ multiplex PCR; TCRdb's copy has only in-frame clones and lacks some. That table supplies the V and J calls and clone size; D and trimming were determined from the DNA. The data show 200,000 to 300,000 clones, 75% to 90% seen once. The sample originates from a study of blood T cell repertoires in COVID-19. On the study more broadly: Acute and convalescent COVID-19 samples came from the United States, Italy and Spain. PBMCs, B-cell-depleted T cells, or T cells provided the cDNA or gDNA that made up the material.

Material: peripheral blood. This TCR was sampled from a woman aged 40-49 years with acute or convalescent COVID-19.

Written as DNA, the CDR3 is TGCGCCAGCAGCTTAGCACAGGACCATGGCTACACCTTC. Translated, it gives CASSLAQDHGYTF. The chain combines TRBV5-1 with TRBJ1-2, with TRBD1 as a possible D gene (5 bases). Per the germline V gene, CDR1 is SGHRS and CDR2 is YFSETQ. V lost 2 bases to trimming and J lost 6 bases, with 11 bases between them. The CDR3 totals 13 residues.